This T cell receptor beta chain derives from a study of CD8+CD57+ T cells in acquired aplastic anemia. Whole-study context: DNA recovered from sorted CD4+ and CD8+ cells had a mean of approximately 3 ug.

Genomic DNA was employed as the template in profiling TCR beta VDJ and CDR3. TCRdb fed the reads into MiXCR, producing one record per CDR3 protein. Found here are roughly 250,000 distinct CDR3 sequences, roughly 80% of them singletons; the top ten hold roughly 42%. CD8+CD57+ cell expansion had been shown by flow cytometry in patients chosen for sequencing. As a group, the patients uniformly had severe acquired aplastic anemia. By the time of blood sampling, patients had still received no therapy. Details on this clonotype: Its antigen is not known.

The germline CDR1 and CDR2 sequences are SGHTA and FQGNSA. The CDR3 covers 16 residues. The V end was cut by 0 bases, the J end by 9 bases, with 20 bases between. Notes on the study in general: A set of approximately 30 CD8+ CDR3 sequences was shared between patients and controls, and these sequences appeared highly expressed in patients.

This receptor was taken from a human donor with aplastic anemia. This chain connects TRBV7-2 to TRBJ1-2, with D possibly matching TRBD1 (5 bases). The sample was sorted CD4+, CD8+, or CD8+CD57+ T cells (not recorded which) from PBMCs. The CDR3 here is CASSLARDGHVQCYTF. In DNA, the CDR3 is TGTGCCAGCAGCTTAGCGAGGGACGGGCATGTACAGTGCTACACCTTC. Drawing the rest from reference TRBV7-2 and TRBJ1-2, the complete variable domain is GAGVSQSPSNKVTEKGKDVELRCDPISGHTALYWYRQSLGQGLEFLIYFQGNSAPDKSGLPSDRFSAERTGGSVSTLTIQRTQQEDSAVYLCASSLARDGHVQCYTFGSGTRLTVV.